This TCR beta chain was sequenced in a study of technical replicates of blood from a few donors (dated by TCRdb to about 2017). Library prep was done by the immunoSEQ multiplex PCR assay. Drawn from immuneACCESS, this table holds only the in-frame rearrangements with V and J called that TCRdb kept. Clones are partly lost; checked studies trace under half to an unresolved V gene and leave the rest unexplained. The sample profile shows tens of thousands of clones; 94% of them were found once. Jointly, the top ten make up 0.26% of the sample. The CDR3 covers 15 residues, taking in both the cysteine and the phenylalanine. Only the CDR3 DNA stays, 45 bases, in frame from base 1. The CDR1 and CDR2 encoded by the germline V gene are MNHNS and SASEGT. The junction shows trimming of 0 bases on V and 4 bases on J, plus 12 bases between the germline ends. On this clone: The clone's antigen remains unknown. Base qualities are not recorded, but no much larger clone differs from it by a single base.

Sequencing was done on a sample of T cells isolated from PBMCs. The clonotype was recovered from a human donor in good health. The chain uses TRBV6-1 and TRBJ1-2; TRBD1 is a possible D gene, resting on 5 matching bases. In nucleotide form, the sequence is TGTGCCAGCAGTGAAGCGGCAGGGACTGGCTATGGCTACACCTTC. This codes for CASSEAAGTGYGYTF.